This T cell receptor (beta chain) was sequenced for a study of T cell changes during pregnancy in multiple sclerosis. Produced via immunoSEQ multiplex PCR; TCRdb's table is partial and in-frame only. The table has 25,000 to 35,000 clones, about 87% seen once. Trimming removed 4 bases from V and 2 bases from J, with 10 bases in between. Per the germline V gene, CDR1 is SGHRS and CDR2 is YFSETQ. The CDR3 runs 13 residues. Here the sequenced sample was CD8+ T cells from peripheral blood mononuclear cells, taken in the first trimester of pregnancy. V usage is TRBV5-1 and J usage is TRBJ2-7; possible D gene TRBD1, 6 bases. This clonotype was obtained from a female donor with multiple sclerosis, enrolled in a pregnancy study. The DNA for the CDR3 is TGCGCCAGCAGCGGGGACAACACCTACGAGCAGTACTTC. Protein sequence: CASSGDNTYEQYF.